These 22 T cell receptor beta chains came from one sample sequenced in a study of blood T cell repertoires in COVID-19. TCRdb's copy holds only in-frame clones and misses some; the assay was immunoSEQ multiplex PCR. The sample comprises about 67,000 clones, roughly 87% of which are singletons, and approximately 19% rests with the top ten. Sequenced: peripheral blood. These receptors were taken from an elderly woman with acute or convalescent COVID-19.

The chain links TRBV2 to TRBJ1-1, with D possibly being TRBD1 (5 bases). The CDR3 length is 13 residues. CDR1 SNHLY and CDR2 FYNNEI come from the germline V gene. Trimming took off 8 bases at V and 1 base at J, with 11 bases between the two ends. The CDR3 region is CASFRQQNTEAFF. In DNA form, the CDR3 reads TGTGCCAGCTTCCGACAGCAGAACACTGAAGCTTTCTTT.

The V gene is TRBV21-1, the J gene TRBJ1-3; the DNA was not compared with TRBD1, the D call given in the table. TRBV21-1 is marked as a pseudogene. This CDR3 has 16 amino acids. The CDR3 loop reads CASSNIGRSSGNTIYF. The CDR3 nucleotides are TGTGCCAGCAGCAATATTGGCCGAAGCTCTGGAAACACCATATATTTT.

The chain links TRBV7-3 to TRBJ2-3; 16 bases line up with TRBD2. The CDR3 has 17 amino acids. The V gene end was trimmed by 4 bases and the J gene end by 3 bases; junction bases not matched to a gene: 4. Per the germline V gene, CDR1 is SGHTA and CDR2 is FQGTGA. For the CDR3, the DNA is TGTGCCAGCAGCTCGGGACTAGCGGGAGGGCTGACAGATACGCAGTATTTT. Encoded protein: CASSSGLAGGLTDTQYF.

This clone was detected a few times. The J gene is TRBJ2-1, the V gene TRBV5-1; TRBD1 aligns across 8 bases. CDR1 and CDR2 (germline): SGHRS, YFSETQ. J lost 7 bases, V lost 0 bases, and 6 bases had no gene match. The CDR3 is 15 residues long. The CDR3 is CASSLEGQAQNEQFF. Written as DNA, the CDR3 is TGCGCCAGCAGCTTGGAGGGACAGGCCCAAAATGAGCAGTTCTTC.

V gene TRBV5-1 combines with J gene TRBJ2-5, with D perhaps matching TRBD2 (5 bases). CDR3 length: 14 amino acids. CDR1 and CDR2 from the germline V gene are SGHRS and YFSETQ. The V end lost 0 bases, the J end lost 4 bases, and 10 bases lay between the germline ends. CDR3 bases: TGCGCCAGCAGCTTGGTGTCGGACTCAGAGACCCAGTACTTC. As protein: CASSLVSDSETQYF.

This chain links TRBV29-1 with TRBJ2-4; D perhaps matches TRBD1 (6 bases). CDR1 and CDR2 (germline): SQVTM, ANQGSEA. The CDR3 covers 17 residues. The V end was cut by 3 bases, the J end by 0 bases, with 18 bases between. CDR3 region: CSVEGAPTQLAKNIQYF. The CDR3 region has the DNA TGCAGCGTTGAGGGGGCTCCCACACAACTAGCCAAAAACATTCAGTACTTC.

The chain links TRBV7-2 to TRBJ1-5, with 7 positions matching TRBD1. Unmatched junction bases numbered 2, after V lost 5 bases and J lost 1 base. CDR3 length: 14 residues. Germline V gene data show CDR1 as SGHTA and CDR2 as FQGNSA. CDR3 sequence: CASSKDRSNQPQHF. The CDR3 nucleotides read TGTGCCAGCAGCAAGGACAGGAGCAATCAGCCCCAGCATTTT.

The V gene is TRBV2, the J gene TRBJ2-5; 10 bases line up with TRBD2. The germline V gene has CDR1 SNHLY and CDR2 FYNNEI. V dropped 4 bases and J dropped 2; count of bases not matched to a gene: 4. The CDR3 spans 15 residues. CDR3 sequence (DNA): TGTGCCAGCAGTGGGGCTAGCGGGGGACAAGAGACCCAGTACTTC. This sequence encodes CASSGASGGQETQYF. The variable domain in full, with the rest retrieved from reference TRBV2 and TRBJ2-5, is EPEVTQTPSHQVTQMGQEVILRCVPISNHLYFYWYRQILGQKVEFLVSFYNNEISEKSEIFDDQFSVERPDGSNFTLKIRSTKLEDSAMYFCASSGASGGQETQYFGPGTRLLVL.

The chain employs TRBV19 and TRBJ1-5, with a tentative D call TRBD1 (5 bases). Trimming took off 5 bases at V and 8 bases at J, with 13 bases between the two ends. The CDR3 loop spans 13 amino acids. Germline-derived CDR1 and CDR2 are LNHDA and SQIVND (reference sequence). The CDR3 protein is CASSLREGEPQHF. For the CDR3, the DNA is TGTGCCAGTAGTCTCAGGGAGGGTGAGCCCCAGCATTTT.

The CDR3 DNA follows: TGTGCCAGCAGTAGGGCCATGGGACAGGGGAGCAATCAGCCCCAGCATTTT. Protein: CASSRAMGQGSNQPQHF. The rearrangement links TRBV28 to TRBJ1-5; 10 bases map to TRBD1. Germline values: CDR1 MDHEN, CDR2 SYDVKM. CDR3 size: 17 residues. With 5 bases clipped from V and 1 base from J, the junction kept 8 bases outside the gene matches.

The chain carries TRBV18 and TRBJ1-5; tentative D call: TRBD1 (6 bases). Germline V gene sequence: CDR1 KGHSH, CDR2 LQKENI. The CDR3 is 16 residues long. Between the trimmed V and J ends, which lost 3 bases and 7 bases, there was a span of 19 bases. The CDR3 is CASSPSGGRADQPQHF. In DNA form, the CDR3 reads TGTGCCAGCTCACCGTCCGGGGGGCGGGCTGACCAGCCCCAGCATTTT.

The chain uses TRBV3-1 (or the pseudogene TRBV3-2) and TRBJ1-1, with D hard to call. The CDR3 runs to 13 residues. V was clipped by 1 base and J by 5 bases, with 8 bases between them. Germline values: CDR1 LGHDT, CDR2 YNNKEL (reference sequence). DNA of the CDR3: TGTGCCAGCAGCCAAGTGCTCGGGACTGAAGCTTTCTTT. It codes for CASSQVLGTEAFF.

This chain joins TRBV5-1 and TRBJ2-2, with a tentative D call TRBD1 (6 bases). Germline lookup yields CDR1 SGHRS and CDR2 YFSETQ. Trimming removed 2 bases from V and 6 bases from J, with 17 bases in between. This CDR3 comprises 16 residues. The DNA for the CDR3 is TGCGCCAGCAGCTTCACCGGGACAACGATCGCCGGGGAGCTGTTTTTT. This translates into CASSFTGTTIAGELFF.

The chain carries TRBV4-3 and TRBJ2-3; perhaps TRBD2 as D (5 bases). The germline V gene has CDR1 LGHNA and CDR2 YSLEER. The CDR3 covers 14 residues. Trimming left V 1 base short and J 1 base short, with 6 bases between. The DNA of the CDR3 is TGCGCCAGCAGCCAAGCAGCGGGCACAGATACGCAGTATTTT. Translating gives CASSQAAGTDTQYF.

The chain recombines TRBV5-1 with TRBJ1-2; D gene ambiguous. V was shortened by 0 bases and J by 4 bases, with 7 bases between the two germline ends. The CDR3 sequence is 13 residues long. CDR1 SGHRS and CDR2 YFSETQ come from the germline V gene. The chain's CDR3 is CASSLDGSYGYTF. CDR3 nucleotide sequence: TGCGCCAGCAGCTTGGACGGGAGCTATGGCTACACCTTC.

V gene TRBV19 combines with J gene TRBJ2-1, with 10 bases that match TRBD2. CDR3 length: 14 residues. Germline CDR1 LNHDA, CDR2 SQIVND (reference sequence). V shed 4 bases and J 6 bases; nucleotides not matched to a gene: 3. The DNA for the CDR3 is TGTGCCAGTAGTAACCAGCGGGAGGGCAATGAGCAGTTCTTC. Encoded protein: CASSNQREGNEQFF.

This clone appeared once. The CDR3 DNA follows: TGTGCCAGCAGCCCCCGGACAGGGGGGGGAGAGACCCAGTACTTC. Protein product: CASSPRTGGGETQYF. The rearrangement joins TRBV7-7 to TRBJ2-5; TRBD1 matches 10 bases. V was clipped by 5 bases and J by 4 bases; unmatched bases: 7. Germline lookup yields CDR1 SSHAT and CDR2 FNYEAQ (reference sequence). There are 15 residues in the CDR3.

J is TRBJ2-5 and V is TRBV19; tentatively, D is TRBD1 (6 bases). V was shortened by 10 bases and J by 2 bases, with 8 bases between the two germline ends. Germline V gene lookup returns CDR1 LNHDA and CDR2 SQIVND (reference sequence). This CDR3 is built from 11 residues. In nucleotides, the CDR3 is TGTGCCAAAACAGGGCAAGAGACCCAGTACTTC. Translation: CAKTGQETQYF.

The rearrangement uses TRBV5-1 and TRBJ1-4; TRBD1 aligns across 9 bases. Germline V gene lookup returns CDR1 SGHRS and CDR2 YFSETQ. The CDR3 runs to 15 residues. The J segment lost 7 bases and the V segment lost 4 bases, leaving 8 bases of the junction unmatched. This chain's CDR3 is CASSPAGTGSEKLFF. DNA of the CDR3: TGCGCCAGCAGCCCTGCCGGGACAGGGAGTGAAAAACTGTTTTTT.

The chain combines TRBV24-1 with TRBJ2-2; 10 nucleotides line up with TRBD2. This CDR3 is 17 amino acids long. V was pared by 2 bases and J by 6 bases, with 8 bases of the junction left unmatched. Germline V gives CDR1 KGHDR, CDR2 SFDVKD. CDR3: CATSDSERGGLSGELFF. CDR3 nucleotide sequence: TGTGCCACCAGTGATTCCGAGCGGGGGGGCCTATCCGGGGAGCTGTTTTTT.

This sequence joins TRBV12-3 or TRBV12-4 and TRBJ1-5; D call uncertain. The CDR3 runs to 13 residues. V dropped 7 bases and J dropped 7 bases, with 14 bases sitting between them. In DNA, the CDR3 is TGTGCCAGCACCCTGGCCCGGCGGCAGCCCCAGCATTTT. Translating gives CASTLARRQPQHF.

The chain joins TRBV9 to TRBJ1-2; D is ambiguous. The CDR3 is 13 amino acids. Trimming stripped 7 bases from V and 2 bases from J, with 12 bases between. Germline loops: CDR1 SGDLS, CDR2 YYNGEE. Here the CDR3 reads CASAGSRNYGYTF. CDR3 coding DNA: TGTGCCAGCGCCGGGAGCCGGAACTATGGCTACACCTTC. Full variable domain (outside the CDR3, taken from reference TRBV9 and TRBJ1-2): DSGVTQTPKHLITATGQRVTLRCSPRSGDLSVYWYQQSLDQGLQFLIQYYNGEERAKGNILERFSAQQFPDLHSELNLSSLELGDSALYFCASAGSRNYGYTFGSGTRLTVV.